This T cell receptor (beta chain) was profiled in a study of control samples from healthy donors and cancer patients (dated by TCRdb to about 2020). Libraries were made using the immunoSEQ multiplex PCR assay. In its TCRdb copy, this immuneACCESS table keeps in-frame sequences only and misses some clones. Where compared with another copy, unresolved V genes explain less than half of these, and the others have no known cause. The sample profile shows approximately 190,000 clones; 90% to 95% of them were found once. Of the sample, 1.5% to 2% falls within the top ten clones. The CDR3, from cysteine to phenylalanine, totals 15 residues. The retained sequence is limited to the CDR3, 45 bases, with the frame set at the first base. The germline V gene (reference sequence) specifies SEHNR as CDR1 and FQNEAQ as CDR2. A distance of 15 bases separates the germline ends of V and J, which lose 5 bases and 7 bases respectively.

Notes on this clone: This receptor's antigen is unknown. Base qualities are not at hand, and no much larger clone is one base apart.

The sequence derives from a man younger than 40 in good health. Recombination connected TRBV7-9 to TRBJ1-6; TRBD1 is possibly the D segment (6 matching bases). The material sequenced was blood. The CDR3 amino acid sequence is: CASSPDGGRNSPLHF. Read as DNA, the sequence is TGTGCCAGCAGCCCCGACGGGGGGCGAAATTCACCCCTCCACTTT.